This TCR beta chain stems from a study of blood T cells in healthy people across ages. V lost 0 bases to trimming and J lost 10 bases, with 16 bases between them. This CDR3 comprises 15 residues. Per germline, CDR1 LGHNA and CDR2 YNFKEQ. Together with a sample-barcoded 5' primer, a J-beta primer mix was included in a second PCR lasting roughly 6 to 12 cycles. TCRdb used MiXCR to reprocess the 5' RACE reads, holding one entry per CDR3 protein. The table includes 1,500,000 or so distinct CDR3 sequences, roughly 43% detected once. Sequencing was performed on blood. The V call is TRBV4-2, the J call TRBJ2-1, with no clear D. The clonotype comes from a woman younger than 30 in good health. CDR3 sequence reads: CASSQDKIGAYEQFF. The CDR3 bases are TGTGCCAGCAGCCAAGATAAGATAGGCGCCTACGAGCAGTTCTTC.